The 17 T cell receptor beta chains presented below share a single source sample, sequenced in a study of spatial heterogeneity in lung cancer. TCRdb analysed the 5' RACE reads with MiXCR anew, one entry per CDR3 protein. Of 20,000 to 25,000 distinct CDR3 sequences in the sample, around 4.6% were seen once. Time point indicated: sample taken at primary tumor resection. Material: PBMCs, obtained at surgery. The receptors here all came from a male donor with early-stage non-small cell lung cancer.

This clonotype was detected many times. The chain is built from TRBV30 and TRBJ2-2; 13 bases fit TRBD2. This CDR3 comprises 14 residues. Germline assignment: CDR1 GTSNPN and CDR2 SVGIG (reference sequence). V lost 8 bases, J lost 6 bases, and 6 bases stayed unmatched. This chain's CDR3 is CARRLAGGPGELFF. CDR3 bases: TGTGCCCGCCGACTAGCGGGAGGACCCGGGGAGCTGTTTTTT. The complete variable domain, with remaining parts taken from reference TRBV30 and TRBJ2-2, reads SQTIHQWPATLVQPVGSPLSLECTVEGTSNPNLYWYRQAAGRGLQLLFYSVGIGQISSEVPQNLSASRPQDRQFILSSKKLLLSDSGFYLCARRLAGGPGELFFGEGSRLTVL.

V usage is TRBV6-5 and J usage is TRBJ1-6, with unresolved D. The germline gives CDR1 MNHEY, CDR2 SVGAGI. Trimming took off 0 bases at V and 7 bases at J, with 4 bases between the two ends. The CDR3 totals 13 residues. CDR3 in amino acids: CASSYSKNSPLHF. The DNA of the CDR3 is TGTGCCAGCAGTTACTCGAAGAATTCACCCCTCCACTTT.

Ten or more counts support this clonotype. The V gene is TRBV12-3 or TRBV12-4, the J gene TRBJ2-1, with TRBD2 as a possible D gene (6 bases). The CDR3 is 14 residues long. V lost 6 bases and J 2 bases, leaving 11 bases between the germline ends. CDR3 loop: CASRRDQTYNEQFF. DNA of the CDR3: TGTGCCAGCAGGCGGGACCAGACCTACAATGAGCAGTTCTTC.

Many counts were recorded for this clonotype. This chain links TRBV27 with TRBJ2-3; 12 nucleotides align to TRBD2. With 5 bases clipped from V and 9 bases from J, the junction kept 9 bases outside the gene matches. Germline assignment: CDR1 MNHEY and CDR2 SMNVEV (reference sequence). The CDR3 is made up of 15 amino acids. The CDR3 loop reads CASSGLAGPRGTQYF. CDR3 DNA: TGTGCCAGCAGTGGACTAGCGGGACCTAGGGGGACGCAGTATTTT.

The chain links TRBV7-9 to TRBJ2-2; 8 bases line up with TRBD1. V lost 2 bases and J lost 7; bases outside the gene matches: 9. CDR1 and CDR2 from the germline V gene are SEHNR and FQNEAQ (reference sequence). This CDR3 has 16 residues. As DNA, the CDR3 is TGTGCCAGCAGCTTAACCGGGACAGGCGTAGACGGGGAGCTGTTTTTT. Amino acid sequence: CASSLTGTGVDGELFF.

This chain links TRBV5-1 with TRBJ2-2; TRBD1 matches at 7 bases. Trimming cost V 1 base and J 0 bases; bases outside gene matches: 3. This CDR3 contains 16 residues. Germline V gives CDR1 SGHRS, CDR2 YFSETQ. The CDR3 region is CASSLTGTANTGELFF. The CDR3 nucleotides are TGCGCCAGCAGCTTGACAGGGACAGCGAACACCGGGGAGCTGTTTTTT.

This clonotype was seen many times. The rearrangement links TRBV30 to TRBJ1-5; 9 nucleotides line up with TRBD1. The CDR3 covers 15 residues. After removal of 2 bases from V and 5 bases from J, the junction contained 7 bases not matched to a gene. The germline gives CDR1 GTSNPN, CDR2 SVGIG (reference sequence). CDR3 nucleotide sequence: TGTGCCTGGAGTCTTTCCGGGACAGGGCATCAGCCCCAGCATTTT. This translates into CAWSLSGTGHQPQHF.

This clonotype was counted ten times or more. This chain joins TRBV27 and TRBJ2-6; D is ambiguous. This CDR3 contains 16 residues. In germline, CDR1 is MNHEY, CDR2 SMNVEV (reference sequence). Trimming removed 3 bases from V and 0 bases from J, with 9 bases in between. The CDR3 nucleotides read TGTGCCAGCAGTTTGAGAGGCGGCTCTGGGGCCAACGTCCTGACTTTC. Its protein is CASSLRGGSGANVLTF.

In this sample, this clonotype turned up many times. The rearrangement uses TRBV15 and TRBJ2-3; perhaps TRBD1 as D (6 bases). The germline V gene encodes CDR1 LNHNV and CDR2 YYDKDF (reference sequence). The V end lost 5 bases, the J end lost 6 bases, and 15 bases lay between the germline ends. The CDR3 sequence is 14 residues long. The CDR3 nucleotides read TGTGCCACCAGCGGGTCCGGGACAACGGATACGCAGTATTTT. Amino acid sequence: CATSGSGTTDTQYF.

This clonotype occurred many times. The rearrangement joins TRBV7-8 to TRBJ1-5; 9 bases agree with TRBD1. J was trimmed by 8 bases and V by 1 base; bases with no gene match: 9. The CDR3 extends over 16 amino acids. Germline-derived CDR1 and CDR2 are SGHVS and FQNEAQ. CDR3 bases: TGTGCCAGCAGCTTAGGTTCCGGGACAGGGATCGAGCCCCAGCATTTT. This gives the protein CASSLGSGTGIEPQHF.

This clonotype was counted many times. The chain uses TRBV12-3 or TRBV12-4 and TRBJ1-3; D not resolved. The CDR3 is 12 residues long. V lost 5 bases and J 7 bases, leaving 9 bases between the germline ends. The CDR3 DNA reads as TGTGCCAGCAGTCAAGCCCCGAACACCATATATTTT. Protein: CASSQAPNTIYF.

Details on this clonotype: This may come from a read error, since a much larger clone is one base off. CDR3: CASSQHWRGADDGEPFF. The DNA of the CDR3 is TGTGCCAGCAGCCAACATTGGCGGGGGGCCGATGACGGGGAGCCGTTTTTT. The chain joins TRBV3-1 to TRBJ2-2, with 8 bases that match TRBD2. This CDR3 region has 17 residues. Germline V gene sequence: CDR1 LGHDT, CDR2 YNNKEL (reference sequence).

This clonotype was recorded at least ten times. This chain joins TRBV7-2 and TRBJ1-5; D is unresolved. The length of the CDR3 is 12 residues. Germline CDR1 and CDR2: SGHTA and FQGNSA. Trimming shortened V by 0 bases and J by 10 bases, and 7 bases separated the two germline ends. The CDR3 here is CASSLARHPQHF. The CDR3 nucleotides are TGTGCCAGCAGCTTAGCGAGGCATCCCCAGCATTTT. Drawing the rest from reference TRBV7-2 and TRBJ1-5, the complete variable domain is GAGVSQSPSNKVTEKGKDVELRCDPISGHTALYWYRQSLGQGLEFLIYFQGNSAPDKSGLPSDRFSAERTGGSVSTLTIQRTQQEDSAVYLCASSLARHPQHFGDGTRLSIL.

The table lists this clonotype with a few counts. The chain recombines TRBV5-8 with TRBJ2-7; D is unclear. Germline-derived CDR1 and CDR2 are SGHTS and YDEGEE. The CDR3 is 15 amino acids. V was pared by 1 base and J by 3 bases, with 14 bases between. CDR3 DNA sequence: TGTGCCAGCAGCTTGAGGCCGGATAATATCTACGAGCAGTACTTC. Its translation is CASSLRPDNIYEQYF.

This clonotype was recorded many times. The rearrangement uses TRBV7-2 and TRBJ2-1; 7 bases are shared with TRBD1. V was clipped by 1 base and J by 3 bases; unmatched bases: 6. The germline V gene has CDR1 SGHTA and CDR2 FQGNSA. This CDR3 has 16 amino acids. CDR3 residues: CASSLEGAGGYNEQFF. The CDR3 DNA is TGTGCCAGCAGCTTAGAGGGCGCAGGGGGCTACAATGAGCAGTTCTTC.

This clonotype was detected a few times. V usage is TRBV9 and J usage is TRBJ1-1; possible D gene TRBD1, 5 bases. This CDR3 has 14 amino acids. V was pared by 4 bases and J by 2 bases, with 12 bases between. The germline gives CDR1 SGDLS, CDR2 YYNGEE. The CDR3 loop is CASSKQVTNTEAFF. The CDR3 DNA reads TGTGCCAGCAGCAAACAGGTGACAAACACTGAAGCTTTCTTT.

In its sample, this clonotype ranks as medium-sized. This chain links TRBV5-5 with TRBJ2-7; D is perhaps TRBD2 (5 bases). Germline V lookup: CDR1 SGHKS, CDR2 YYEKEE (reference sequence). This CDR3 is built from 14 residues. Between the trimmed V and J ends, which lost 2 bases and 3 bases, there was a span of 12 bases. The CDR3 here is CASSFTERGYEQYF. The CDR3 nucleotides read TGTGCCAGCAGCTTCACAGAACGGGGCTACGAGCAGTACTTC.